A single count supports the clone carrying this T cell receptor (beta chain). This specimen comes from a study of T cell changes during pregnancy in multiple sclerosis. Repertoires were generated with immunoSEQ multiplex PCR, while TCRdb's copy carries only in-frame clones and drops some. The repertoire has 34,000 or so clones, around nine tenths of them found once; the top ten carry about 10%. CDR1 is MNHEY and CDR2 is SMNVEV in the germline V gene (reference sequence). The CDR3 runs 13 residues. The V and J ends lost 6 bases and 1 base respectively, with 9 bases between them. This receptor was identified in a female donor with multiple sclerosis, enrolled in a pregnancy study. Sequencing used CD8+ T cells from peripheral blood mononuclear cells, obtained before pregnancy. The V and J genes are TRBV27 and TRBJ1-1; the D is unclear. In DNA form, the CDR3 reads TGTGCCAGCAGCTCCTCAGGGAACACTGAAGCTTTCTTT. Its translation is CASSSSGNTEAFF.